What follows is one T cell receptor beta chain and its context. The same CDR3 arises from other DNA sequences in this sample as well. These data belong to a study of blood T cell repertoires in COVID-19. With 1 base removed from V and 2 bases from J, the gap between germline ends came to 5 bases. The germline CDR1 and CDR2 sequences are SGHTA and FQGTGA. The length of the CDR3 is 13 residues. Libraries were prepared by immunoSEQ multiplex PCR; TCRdb keeps only in-frame clonotypes and omits some of them. The sample holds about 130,000 clones, around 85% seen once. Source material: peripheral blood. The chain couples TRBV7-3 to TRBJ1-1; D is uncertain. The receptor was isolated from a woman in her fifties or sixties who had recovered from COVID-19. This CDR3 reads CASSLNGNTEAFF. The CDR3 region has the DNA TGTGCCAGCAGCTTAAACGGTAACACTGAAGCTTTCTTT.